This T cell receptor (beta chain) was identified during a study of blood T cells in healthy people across ages. Overall study results and limits: The donors' CMV status was not determined, possibly confounding changes in expanded clonotypes.

On this clonotype: Its antigen is undetermined.

Germline loops: CDR1 ENHRY, CDR2 SYGVKD. CDR3 length: 15 amino acids. V was trimmed by 0 bases and J by 2 bases, leaving 10 bases between them. PCR was performed a second time for roughly 7 to 11 cycles using a sample-barcoded 5' primer and a J-beta primer mix. Tags on each cDNA molecule came from a template-switch adaptor with 12 random nucleotides. The study obtained at least 2.5 million CDR3-containing paired-end reads from every sample. TCRdb ran MiXCR on the 5' RACE reads and lists one entry per CDR3 protein. The data hold some 1,000,000 distinct CDR3 sequences, with under 30% observed a single time. These data were also filed under a second study, of T cells of mothers and their children. From that report: Reads obtained per mother exceeded 8.5 million TCR beta CDR3 reads, with 2.5 million to 3.5 million obtained per child.

The receptor was derived from a girl aged 2 to 10 in good health. The sample was blood. This chain connects TRBV10-3 to TRBJ1-1; no clear D gene. For the CDR3, the DNA is TGTGCCATCAGTGAGTCGGAGCCACTAAACACTGAAGCTTTCTTT. It specifies CAISESEPLNTEAFF.